The rows below give T cell receptor beta chains drawn from one sample of a study of blood T cell repertoires in COVID-19. TCRdb keeps only in-frame clones here, not all; method: immunoSEQ multiplex PCR. The table records 130,000 to 150,000 clones, over 75% of them present only once. The material sequenced was peripheral blood. The origin of the receptors is a woman aged 60-75 years with COVID-19, enrolled during active disease. Each CDR3 is given with its conserved first and last residue. Each record gives: D gene, J gene, clone size, V gene, CDR3 DNA, CDR3 protein. The D gene is left open where the match is weak. Only some rows state a clone size, as once, few, many or a class for expanded clones.

NA,TRBJ2-3,NA,TRBV27,TGTGCCAGCAGTTTAATGGCCGCCACAGATACGCAGTATTTT,CASSLMAATDTQYF
NA,TRBJ1-6,NA,TRBV30,TGTGCCTGGAACACCCGACAAAGGGGTAATTCACCCCTCCACTTT,CAWNTRQRGNSPLHF
TRBD2,TRBJ2-5,few,TRBV7-3,TGTGCCAGCAGCTTAAGGGAGGGAGAGACCCAGTACTTC,CASSLREGETQYF
NA,TRBJ2-5,NA,TRBV19,TGTGCCAGTAGTATTGTGGCGGGGCCGCCACAAGAGACCCAGTACTTC,CASSIVAGPPQETQYF
NA,TRBJ2-3,NA,TRBV5-4,TGTGCCAGCAGCTTGGCAGTGGGACACAGCACAGATACGCAGTATTTT,CASSLAVGHSTDTQYF
TRBD1,TRBJ1-2,NA,TRBV28,TGTGCCAGCAGTCTTACAGGGGGCGGAGGCTACACCTTC,CASSLTGGGGYTF
NA,TRBJ2-5,NA,TRBV5-1,TGCGCCAGCAGCTTGATGCGGGAAGAGACCCAGTACTTC,CASSLMREETQYF
TRBD2,TRBJ2-2,NA,TRBV2,TGTGCCAGCAGTCAGAGCGGGGGGGCCCCCGGGGAGCTGTTTTTT,CASSQSGGAPGELFF
NA,TRBJ1-1,NA,TRBV28,TGTGCCAGCAGCGGACAGCTGAACACTGAAGCTTTCTTT,CASSGQLNTEAFF
NA,TRBJ2-2,NA,TRBV7-9,TGTGCCACCCCAAGCCCGCCAGGGGTCGACGCGAACACCGGGGAGCTGTTTTTT,CATPSPPGVDANTGELFF
TRBD1,TRBJ2-3,NA,TRBV18,TGTGCCAGCTCACAAAGGACAGGAAGGGCCACAGATACGCAGTATTTT,CASSQRTGRATDTQYF
TRBD2,TRBJ2-5,once,TRBV18,TGTGCCAGCTCACCAGGACTAGCGGGGGGGCGCCAAGAGACCCAGTACTTC,CASSPGLAGGRQETQYF
NA,TRBJ2-3,NA,TRBV5-1,TGCGCCAGCAGCCCGGGGAGTTGGGATACGCAGTATTTT,CASSPGSWDTQYF
TRBD1,TRBJ1-2,NA,TRBV4-1,TGCGCCAGCAGCCAAGAGCGGGCCAGGGGGCTTGTAAGGGGCTACACCTTC,CASSQERARGLVRGYTF
TRBD1,TRBJ1-6,NA,TRBV7-8,TGTGCCAGCAGTTCAGGGACACAGGGGTATAATTCACCCCTCCACTTT,CASSSGTQGYNSPLHF
TRBD2,TRBJ2-3,NA,TRBV5-1,TGCGCCAGCAGCTTTTTAGCGGGGGTCACAGATACGCAGTATTTT,CASSFLAGVTDTQYF
NA,TRBJ2-3,NA,TRBV19,TGTGCCAGTAGCTTCCATCCCGACAGGAACACAGATACGCAGTATTTT,CASSFHPDRNTDTQYF
TRBD1,TRBJ1-6,NA,TRBV5-5,TGTGCCAGCACCCTCCAATACTGGACAGGGGGCTATAATTCACCCCTCCACTTT,CASTLQYWTGGYNSPLHF
TRBD1,TRBJ2-3,NA,TRBV11-2,TGTGCCAGCAGCTACATCACAGGGGGGTTCACAGATACGCAGTATTTT,CASSYITGGFTDTQYF